A single sample is the source of the 9 T cell receptor beta chains below, sequenced in a study of human T cells and chemical hapten exposure listed by TCRdb under 2021. What this sample's time point label stands for: pre-sensitization, week 0. The treatment or condition label on this specimen signifies: therapeutic diphenylcyclopropenone sensitization with weekly scalp DPC. Preparation of the library involved RACE. Sequencing took place on a NextSeq 500. TCRdb reprocessed the public reads (quality trimming at Q25 with fastp, clone calling with MiXCR) and kept in-frame beta chains. When rows share a CDR3 protein, they turn into one entry using the most common DNA and genes. This sample gives around 120,000 distinct CDR3 sequences in total; less than 15% of them show up just once. Of the sample, 2.5% to 3.5% is held by the ten largest clones. This specimen was whole blood, taken in connection with sensitization to the hapten diphenylcyclopropenone (DPC). These receptor sequences come from a woman aged 18-30 years with alopecia areata. Some clones in this sample may be carry-over from other donors' samples.

The chain recombines TRBV7-9 with TRBJ2-3; TRBD1 might be the D (5 bases). V gave up 1 base and J gave up 8 bases, with 7 bases separating them. The CDR3 length is 12 residues. CDR1 and CDR2 from the germline V gene are SEHNR and FQNEAQ (reference sequence). For the CDR3, the DNA is TGTGCCAGCAGCTTAGTGCAGGGTACGCAGTATTTT. Translated, it gives CASSLVQGTQYF.

V usage is TRBV20-1 and J usage is TRBJ2-5; 16 bases match TRBD2. V gave up 4 bases and J gave up 4 bases; unmatched junction bases: 9. Germline values: CDR1 DFQATT, CDR2 SNEGSKA (reference sequence). CDR3 length equals 17 residues. CDR3 in DNA: TGCAGTGCTACCCCCGGGACTAGCGGGGGGGCATCAGAGACCCAGTACTTC. It yields the protein CSATPGTSGGASETQYF.

This clonotype showed up just a few times. The CDR3 coding sequence is TGTGCCAGCAGCCACACCACACAAGAGACCCAGTACTTC. It translates to CASSHTTQETQYF. The chain is built from TRBV3-1 and TRBJ2-5; the D is unclear. This CDR3 contains 13 residues. V was cut by 3 bases and J by 2 bases, with 7 bases left in between. Per germline, CDR1 LGHDT and CDR2 YNNKEL (reference sequence).

This clonotype was detected only a few times. The genes are TRBV11-3 and TRBJ2-3, with TRBD1 as a possible D gene (5 bases). The CDR3 is made up of 13 amino acids. Trimming cost V 4 bases and J 5 bases, with 10 bases left between them. Germline V gives CDR1 SGHNT, CDR2 YENEEA. CDR3 DNA: TGTGCCAGCAGCTCAACAGGAGAAGATACGCAGTATTTT. Translated: CASSSTGEDTQYF.

CDR3 residues: CAWSGWTPRDTEAFF. CDR3 DNA: TGTGCCTGGAGTGGTTGGACACCTAGGGACACTGAAGCTTTCTTT. The chain is built from TRBV30 and TRBJ1-1, with D possibly TRBD1 on 5 matching bases. This CDR3 has 15 residues. Germline V CDR1 and CDR2: GTSNPN, SVGIG (reference sequence). V was cut by 1 base and J by 3 bases, with 15 bases left in between. Together with reference TRBV30 and TRBJ1-1, the CDR3 gives the full variable domain: SQTIHQWPATLVQPVGSPLSLECTVEGTSNPNLYWYRQAAGRGLQLLFYSVGIGQISSEVPQNLSASRPQDRQFILSSKKLLLSDSGFYLCAWSGWTPRDTEAFFGQGTRLTVV.

The chain carries TRBV7-2 and TRBJ2-1; tentatively, D is TRBD2 (6 bases). Germline V gives CDR1 SGHTA, CDR2 FQGNSA. The germline V and J ends were trimmed by 2 bases and 6 bases, with 11 bases remaining between them. The CDR3 runs to 14 residues. The CDR3 protein is CASSLSRESNEQFF. The CDR3 DNA sequence: TGTGCCAGCAGCTTATCTCGGGAGAGCAATGAGCAGTTCTTC.

This rearrangement joins TRBV6-1 to TRBJ1-1; weak D call: TRBD1 (5 bases). The CDR3 totals 16 residues. Germline-derived CDR1 and CDR2 are MNHNS and SASEGT. Trimming stripped 7 bases from V and 1 base from J, with 19 bases between. The CDR3 loop reads CASTRILAGTNTEAFF. Here the CDR3 DNA reads TGTGCCAGCACGAGAATTTTGGCAGGGACGAACACTGAAGCTTTCTTT.

This clonotype was detected a few times. The chain links TRBV5-6 to TRBJ1-2; possible D gene TRBD1, 6 bases. Germline V gives CDR1 SGHDT, CDR2 YYEEEE. This CDR3 is built from 15 residues. V was shortened by 0 bases and J by 1 base, with 10 bases between the two germline ends. This CDR3 reads CASSLDPRGNYGYTF. The CDR3, as DNA: TGTGCCAGCAGCTTGGATCCCAGGGGTAACTATGGCTACACCTTC.

CDR3 in amino acids: CAISEWAGTGELFF. In DNA form, the CDR3 reads TGTGCCATCAGTGAGTGGGCAGGGACCGGGGAGCTGTTTTTT. The chain couples TRBV10-3 to TRBJ2-2; a weak D match, TRBD1 (5 bases). This CDR3 has 14 residues. Germline values: CDR1 ENHRY, CDR2 SYGVKD. V gave up 1 base and J gave up 5 bases, with 8 bases separating them.